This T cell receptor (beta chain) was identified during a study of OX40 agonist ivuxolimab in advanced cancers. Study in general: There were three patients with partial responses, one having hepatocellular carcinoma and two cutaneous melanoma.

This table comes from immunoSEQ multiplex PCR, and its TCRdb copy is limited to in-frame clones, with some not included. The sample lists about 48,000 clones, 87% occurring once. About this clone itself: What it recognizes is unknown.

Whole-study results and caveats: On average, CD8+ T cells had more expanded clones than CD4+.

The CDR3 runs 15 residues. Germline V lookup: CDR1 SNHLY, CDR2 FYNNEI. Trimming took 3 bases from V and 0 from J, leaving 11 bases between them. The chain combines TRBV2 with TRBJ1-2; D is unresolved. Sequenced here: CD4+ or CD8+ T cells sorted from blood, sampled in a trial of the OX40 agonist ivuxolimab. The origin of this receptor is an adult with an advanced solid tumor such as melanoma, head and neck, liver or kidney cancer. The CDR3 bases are TGTGCCAGCAGTGATAACACGGCCGCTAACTATGGCTACACCTTC. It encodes CASSDNTAANYGYTF.